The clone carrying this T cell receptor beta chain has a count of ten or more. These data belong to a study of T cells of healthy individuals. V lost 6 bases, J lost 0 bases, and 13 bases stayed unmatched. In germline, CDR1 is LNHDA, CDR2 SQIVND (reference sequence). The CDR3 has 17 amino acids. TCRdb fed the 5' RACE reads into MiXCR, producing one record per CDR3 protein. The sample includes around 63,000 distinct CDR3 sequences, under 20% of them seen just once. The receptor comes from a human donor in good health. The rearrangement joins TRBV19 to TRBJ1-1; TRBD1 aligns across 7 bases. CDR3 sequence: CASSIPGDSLLNTEAFF. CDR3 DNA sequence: TGTGCCAGTAGCATCCCTGGGGACAGCCTGTTGAACACTGAAGCTTTCTTT.